Listed here are 15 T cell receptor beta chains from one sample, sequenced in a study of blood T cell repertoires in COVID-19. Generated by immunoSEQ multiplex PCR, the TCRdb table keeps only in-frame clones and is missing some. The sample shows roughly 41,000 clones, around nine tenths of them seen only once. The specimen was peripheral blood. The origin of the receptors is a man in his sixties with active COVID-19.

The chain has TRBV5-6 and TRBJ2-7; perhaps TRBD2 as D (6 bases). Per germline, CDR1 SGHDT and CDR2 YYEEEE. The CDR3 loop spans 11 amino acids. The V end lost 2 bases, the J end lost 7 bases, and 7 bases lay between the germline ends. The CDR3 region is CASSFGGEQYF. DNA for the CDR3: TGTGCCAGCAGCTTCGGGGGAGAGCAGTACTTC.

This chain links TRBV4-1 with TRBJ1-4, with TRBD1 identical over 7 bases. Germline trimming cut 6 bases from V and 8 bases from J; bases unmatched to any gene: 12. CDR1 and CDR2 from the germline V gene are MGHRA and YSYEKL. This CDR3 has 15 amino acids. CDR3 residues: CASRQGPQGQEKLFF. For the CDR3, the DNA is TGCGCCAGCAGACAGGGGCCCCAGGGGCAAGAAAAACTGTTTTTT.

V and J are TRBV9 and TRBJ2-7; possibly TRBD2 for D (5 bases). CDR3 length equals 13 residues. Germline loops: CDR1 SGDLS, CDR2 YYNGEE. V lost 5 bases and J 3 bases, leaving 12 bases between the germline ends. CDR3 nucleotide sequence: TGTGCCAGCAGTGCGGCCGGGGACTACGAGCAGTACTTC. This codes for CASSAAGDYEQYF.

The chain uses TRBV5-4 and TRBJ1-1; possible D gene TRBD1, 5 bases. Germline V gene data show CDR1 as SGHNT and CDR2 as YYREEE (reference sequence). This CDR3 comprises 14 residues. The CDR3 is CDEREGHAITEAFF. In nucleotides, the CDR3 is TGTGACGAGCGTGAAGGACACGCGATCACTGAAGCTTTCTTT.

The chain carries TRBV6-6 and TRBJ1-5, with 7 bases identical to TRBD1. The junction had 0 bases not matched to a gene; V was cut back by 5 bases and J by 2 bases. This CDR3 contains 13 residues. The germline CDR1 and CDR2 sequences are MNHNY and SVGAGI (reference sequence). CDR3 nucleotides: TGTGCCAGCAGTGACAGGGGCAATCAGCCCCAGCATTTT. Translated, it gives CASSDRGNQPQHF.

The rearrangement uses TRBV24-1 and TRBJ2-5; 7 bases align to TRBD1. The CDR3 spans 15 residues. CDR1 and CDR2 (germline): KGHDR, SFDVKD. V shed 3 bases and J 5 bases; nucleotides not matched to a gene: 8. The CDR3 coding sequence is TGTGCCACCAGTGATAGGGACAGTTTTGAGGAGACCCAGTACTTC. Translating it yields CATSDRDSFEETQYF.

The CDR3 DNA reads as TGTGCCAGCAGCTCCGGCGGGGGAGGTGAGACCCAGTACTTC. It codes for CASSSGGGGETQYF. The rearrangement joins TRBV27 to TRBJ2-5, with 7 bases lining up with TRBD2. In germline, CDR1 is MNHEY, CDR2 SMNVEV (reference sequence). V lost 6 bases and J lost 5; bases outside the gene matches: 9. The CDR3 contains 14 residues.

The chain recombines TRBV19 with TRBJ2-7; perhaps TRBD2 as D (6 bases). Germline values: CDR1 LNHDA, CDR2 SQIVND (reference sequence). Trimming shortened V by 3 bases and J by 6 bases, and 12 bases separated the two germline ends. This CDR3 has 13 amino acids. As DNA, the CDR3 is TGTGCCAGTAGTATGGGCAGGGAGGCCGAGCAGTACTTC. It translates to CASSMGREAEQYF.

The V gene is TRBV28, the J gene TRBJ1-2; 7 nucleotides agree with TRBD1. Germline CDR1 is MDHEN and CDR2 is SYDVKM. V shed 6 bases and J 7 bases; nucleotides not matched to a gene: 8. There are 13 residues in the CDR3. The CDR3 coding sequence is TGTGCCAGCAGCCCAACAGGGGATCCTGGCTACACCTTC. Residues: CASSPTGDPGYTF.

The chain carries TRBV5-3 and TRBJ2-7; TRBD1 agrees at 7 bases. TRBV5-3 carries the ORF label, with uncertain function. With V trimmed by 4 bases and J by 3 bases, 4 bases remained unmatched. This CDR3 has 13 amino acids. The CDR3 protein is CARSQDRHYEQYF. Written as DNA, the CDR3 is TGTGCCAGAAGCCAGGACAGGCACTACGAGCAGTACTTC.

DNA for the CDR3: TGTGCCAGCAGCGTAAGTGGGAGAGTGACAACTAATGAAAAACTGTTTTTT. Its protein product is CASSVSGRVTTNEKLFF. The genes are TRBV9 and TRBJ1-4; D is uncertain. This CDR3 comprises 17 residues. Germline V gene data show CDR1 as SGDLS and CDR2 as YYNGEE. Trimming took 1 base from V and 0 from J, leaving 13 bases between them.

The gene calls are TRBV5-6 and TRBJ1-2, with a tentative D call TRBD1 (5 bases). This CDR3 region has 17 residues. Trimming removed 0 bases from V and 6 bases from J, with 21 bases in between. Per the germline V gene, CDR1 is SGHDT and CDR2 is YYEEEE. Here the CDR3 reads CASSLAYGRAGKNGYTF. DNA for the CDR3: TGTGCCAGCAGCTTGGCCTACGGCAGGGCGGGGAAGAATGGCTACACCTTC. Full variable domain (outside the CDR3, taken from reference TRBV5-6 and TRBJ1-2): DAGVTQSPTHLIKTRGQQVTLRCSPKSGHDTVSWYQQALGQGPQFIFQYYEEEERQRGNFPDRFSGHQFPNYSSELNVNALLLGDSALYLCASSLAYGRAGKNGYTFGSGTRLTVV.

The rearrangement links TRBV28 to TRBJ1-2; the match to TRBD1 covers 7 bases. The ends lost 5 bases at V and 4 bases at J; junction bases unmatched: 10. Germline V CDR1 and CDR2: MDHEN, SYDVKM. CDR3 length: 15 amino acids. The CDR3: CASSTSGGSVYGYTF. Written as DNA, the CDR3 is TGTGCCAGCAGTACGTCAGGGGGATCCGTCTATGGCTACACCTTC.

This clone has a single count. The chain joins TRBV6-2 or TRBV6-3 to TRBJ2-3; a weak D match, TRBD2 (6 bases). V lost 7 bases to trimming and J lost 2 bases, with 16 bases between them. Germline V CDR1 and CDR2: MNHEY, SVGEGT. CDR3 length: 15 residues. The CDR3 here is CASTPTRTYTDTQYF. DNA of the CDR3: TGTGCCAGCACCCCGACTAGGACTTACACAGATACGCAGTATTTT.

The chain couples TRBV7-9 to TRBJ1-5; tentatively, D is TRBD1 (6 bases). This CDR3 spans 13 amino acids. V gave up 6 bases and J gave up 6 bases, with 12 bases separating them. The germline CDR1 and CDR2 sequences are SEHNR and FQNEAQ (reference sequence). In DNA, the CDR3 is TGTGCCAGCAGTTCCACAGGGACTCAGCCCCAGCATTTT. This gives the protein CASSSTGTQPQHF.